The next 26 T cell receptor beta chains were all read from a single sample in a study of cytomegalovirus exposure and HLA in healthy donors. Primers: 60 Vbeta forward and 13 Jbeta reverse. Clones were read by immunoSEQ multiplex PCR, and TCRdb kept only the in-frame ones, dropping some. Among about 120,000 clones, about 74% were seen once, and the ten largest hold about 2.5%. The sequencing sample was made of PBMCs. These receptors all come from a female donor in good health and CMV-seronegative.

This clone was seen only a few times. The rearrangement uses TRBV4-3 and TRBJ1-1, with a possible D match to TRBD1 (5 bases). CDR1 is LGHNA, CDR2 YSLEER, per germline. The CDR3 runs to 13 residues. Trimming took off 2 bases at V and 4 bases at J, with 8 bases between the two ends. In DNA, the CDR3 is TGCGCCAGCAGCCAACCGGGGGGCACTGAAGCTTTCTTT. Encoded protein: CASSQPGGTEAFF.

This clone was seen a few times. V and J are TRBV5-1 and TRBJ1-1; D may be TRBD1 (5 bases). This CDR3 comprises 13 residues. Germline CDR1 SGHRS, CDR2 YFSETQ. Trimming cost V 5 bases and J 1 base, with 9 bases left between them. DNA of the CDR3: TGCGCCAGCAGGTCTACAGGGAACACTGAAGCTTTCTTT. Translation: CASRSTGNTEAFF.

V usage is TRBV7-2 and J usage is TRBJ2-5; D is possibly TRBD1 (6 bases). Germline-derived CDR1 and CDR2 are SGHTA and FQGNSA. The CDR3 sequence is 15 residues long. The germline V and J ends were trimmed by 1 base and 7 bases, with 16 bases remaining between them. CDR3 loop: CASSLGQGIHGTQYF. The CDR3 nucleotides read TGTGCCAGCAGCTTAGGCCAGGGGATTCATGGGACCCAGTACTTC.

This clone has just one count. At one end, the junction sequence differs from germline, possibly due to a read error. This rearrangement joins TRBV19 to TRBJ1-1; D is unclear. This CDR3 region has 15 residues. Per germline, CDR1 LNHDA and CDR2 SQIVND (reference sequence). The CDR3 here is CASSIDAGGNAEAFF. The CDR3 DNA reads TGTGCCAGTAGTATAGATGCAGGAGGGAACGCTGAAGCTTTCTTT.

The chain couples TRBV6-1 to TRBJ1-6; tentative D call: TRBD1 (5 bases). CDR1 and CDR2 (germline): MNHNS, SASEGT. V was pared by 6 bases and J by 7 bases, with 16 bases between. CDR3 length equals 15 residues. In DNA, the CDR3 is TGTGCCAGCAGAGGGGCCCGGCGTTGGAATTCACCCCTCCACTTT. This encodes CASRGARRWNSPLHF.

The chain couples TRBV9 to TRBJ2-3, with 8 bases that match TRBD2. The CDR3 spans 17 residues. Germline V gives CDR1 SGDLS, CDR2 YYNGEE. The V gene end was trimmed by 3 bases and the J gene end by 3 bases; junction bases not matched to a gene: 12. The CDR3 sequence: CASSASGSGARTDTQYF. In DNA form, the CDR3 reads TGTGCCAGCAGCGCGTCCGGTAGCGGGGCGAGGACAGATACGCAGTATTTT.

This clone was counted a few times. The V and J genes are TRBV6-4 and TRBJ2-1, with 9 bases matching TRBD2. Losses at the gene ends were 0 bases for V and 5 bases for J; bases not matched to a gene: 2. The germline gives CDR1 MRHNA, CDR2 SNTAGT. The CDR3 length is 15 residues. For the CDR3, the DNA is TGTGCCAGCAGTGACTCCGCGGGGGGGCACAATGAGCAGTTCTTC. Encoded protein: CASSDSAGGHNEQFF.

J is TRBJ2-1 and V is TRBV6-1; 14 bases match TRBD2. V lost 6 bases and J lost 7; bases outside the gene matches: 5. The CDR3 has 15 amino acids. The germline V gene encodes CDR1 MNHNS and CDR2 SASEGT. Written as DNA, the CDR3 is TGTGCCAGCAGCCGCGGACTAGCGGGGGGTAATGAGCAGTTCTTC. It yields the protein CASSRGLAGGNEQFF.

The chain joins TRBV2 to TRBJ2-5, with D possibly matching TRBD2 (7 bases). The ends were cut back, 4 bases at V and 1 base at J, with 10 bases in the middle. Germline values: CDR1 SNHLY, CDR2 FYNNEI. The CDR3 length is 14 residues. The CDR3 sequence: CASSVGGAQETQYF. The CDR3 DNA sequence: TGTGCCAGCAGTGTGGGGGGGGCCCAAGAGACCCAGTACTTC. The full variable domain, completed using reference TRBV2 and TRBJ2-5, is EPEVTQTPSHQVTQMGQEVILRCVPISNHLYFYWYRQILGQKVEFLVSFYNNEISEKSEIFDDQFSVERPDGSNFTLKIRSTKLEDSAMYFCASSVGGAQETQYFGPGTRLLVL.

The V gene is TRBV28, the J gene TRBJ1-1, with D maybe TRBD1 (6 bases). CDR1 and CDR2 from the germline V gene are MDHEN and SYDVKM. The CDR3 contains 14 residues. Trimming stripped 5 bases from V and 11 bases from J, with 21 bases between. The CDR3 protein is CASSPTSETGWAFF. The CDR3, as DNA: TGTGCCAGCAGTCCTACCTCCGAAACAGGGTGGGCTTTCTTT.

The chain uses TRBV2 and TRBJ1-2; TRBD1 matches 9 bases. The J segment lost 2 bases and the V segment lost 6 bases, leaving 10 bases of the junction unmatched. Germline lookup yields CDR1 SNHLY and CDR2 FYNNEI. CDR3 length equals 16 residues. The CDR3 spells CASSRDRALGNYGYTF. DNA of the CDR3: TGTGCCAGCAGCCGGGACAGGGCGTTGGGCAACTATGGCTACACCTTC. Looking up the rest from reference TRBV2 and TRBJ1-2 gives the full variable domain: EPEVTQTPSHQVTQMGQEVILRCVPISNHLYFYWYRQILGQKVEFLVSFYNNEISEKSEIFDDQFSVERPDGSNFTLKIRSTKLEDSAMYFCASSRDRALGNYGYTFGSGTRLTVV.

The rearrangement joins TRBV11-3 to TRBJ1-2, with TRBD1 matching 8 bases. CDR3 length: 13 amino acids. Germline CDR1 SGHNT, CDR2 YENEEA. The V segment lost 5 bases and the J segment 8 bases; nucleotides outside the gene matches: 7. The CDR3 nucleotides are TGTGCCAGCAGCCTATGGACAGGGTGCGGCTACACCTTC. Translated, it gives CASSLWTGCGYTF.

This clone has just a few counts. This chain links TRBV7-6 with TRBJ1-1, with 7 bases lining up with TRBD1. Germline V gene lookup returns CDR1 SGHVS and CDR2 FNYEAQ. V trimming: 6 bases; J trimming: 4 bases; junction bases outside the gene matches: 8. The CDR3 consists of 14 residues. Written as DNA, the CDR3 is TGTGCCAGCAGTCCACTCAGGGGGAGCACTGAAGCTTTCTTT. This translates into CASSPLRGSTEAFF.

This clone turned up a few times. The chain employs TRBV5-4 and TRBJ2-5; tentative D call: TRBD2 (5 bases). CDR1 and CDR2 (germline): SGHNT, YYREEE (reference sequence). The length of the CDR3 is 15 residues. The V gene lost 0 bases and the J gene lost 4 bases, with 13 bases spanning the gap. DNA of the CDR3: TGTGCCAGCAGCTTGGCGGGGTACATCCCAGAGACCCAGTACTTC. Encoded protein: CASSLAGYIPETQYF.

The chain uses TRBV7-2 and TRBJ2-7, with D tentatively TRBD2 (5 bases). V lost 5 bases to trimming and J lost 2 bases, with 10 bases between them. Germline V gene sequence: CDR1 SGHTA, CDR2 FQGNSA. CDR3 length: 13 residues. CDR3 DNA: TGTGCCAGCAGCCTTAGGGAGACCTACGAGCAGTACTTC. Translated, it gives CASSLRETYEQYF.

The chain couples TRBV7-9 to TRBJ2-2, with no clear D. The V end was cut by 5 bases, the J end by 10 bases, with 11 bases between. CDR1 and CDR2 from the germline V gene are SEHNR and FQNEAQ (reference sequence). The CDR3 loop spans 12 amino acids. CDR3 coding DNA: TGTGCCAGCAGCCTGTACTCCGAGGAGCTGTTTTTT. It encodes CASSLYSEELFF.

This clone has a single count. The rearrangement joins TRBV4-1 to TRBJ2-1, with 7 bases that match TRBD2. CDR1 and CDR2 (germline): MGHRA, YSYEKL. After removal of 2 bases from V and 10 bases from J, the junction contained 8 bases not matched to a gene. The CDR3 length is 14 residues. CDR3 protein: CASSQTPGAGEQFF. The CDR3 coding sequence is TGCGCCAGCAGCCAAACCCCGGGAGCGGGGGAGCAGTTCTTC.

The rearrangement links TRBV5-1 to TRBJ2-3; no clear D gene. Per the germline V gene, CDR1 is SGHRS and CDR2 is YFSETQ. This CDR3 is built from 11 residues. Trimming left V 3 bases short and J 3 bases short, with 2 bases between. CDR3 DNA: TGCGCCAGCAGCTCTACAGATACGCAGTATTTT. The encoded protein is CASSSTDTQYF.

This clone was detected a few times. The chain combines TRBV6-1 with TRBJ2-2; weak D call: TRBD1 (5 bases). The CDR3 extends over 15 amino acids. Germline CDR1 MNHNS, CDR2 SASEGT. V was trimmed by 2 bases and J by 6 bases, leaving 13 bases between them. CDR3 DNA: TGTGCCAGCAGTGAATCTGCAGGGCAATCCGGGGAGCTGTTTTTT. Its protein product is CASSESAGQSGELFF.

This clone was counted a few times. The chain combines TRBV2 with TRBJ2-3, with D possibly matching TRBD2 (6 bases). The CDR3 runs to 14 residues. CDR1 and CDR2 from the germline V gene are SNHLY and FYNNEI. The ends were cut back, 1 base at V and 4 bases at J, with 9 bases in the middle. The CDR3 nucleotides are TGTGCCAGCAGTGAAGGGACTACGGCAGATACGCAGTATTTT. This sequence encodes CASSEGTTADTQYF.

The chain has TRBV1 and TRBJ2-3; TRBD2 is taken as the D call from the table, unchecked against the DNA. TRBV1 is a pseudogene. This CDR3 is 19 amino acids long. CDR3 in DNA: TGCACCAGCAGCCAAGATGAGGGACGGGGGGCTATTATGGCAGATACGCAGTATTTT. Protein product: CTSSQDEGRGAIMADTQYF.

In its sample, this clone was seen a few times. CDR3 coding DNA: TGTGCCAGCAGACTTCGGTTGACCGGGGAGCTGTTTTTT. Its protein product is CASRLRLTGELFF. The chain combines TRBV28 with TRBJ2-2; D gene uncertain. The germline V gene has CDR1 MDHEN and CDR2 SYDVKM. This CDR3 contains 13 residues. V lost 6 bases and J lost 5, with 10 bases in between.

The table lists this clone with a count of one. The gene calls are TRBV19 and TRBJ2-1; a weak D match, TRBD2 (5 bases). V was clipped by 1 base and J by 3 bases, with 10 bases between them. The CDR3 sequence is 15 residues long. CDR1 is LNHDA and CDR2 is SQIVND in the germline V gene (reference sequence). The CDR3: CASSIVPSIYNEQFF. CDR3 bases: TGTGCCAGTAGTATAGTTCCTAGCATCTACAATGAGCAGTTCTTC.

V and J are TRBV6-5 and TRBJ1-1; D is unresolved. The V gene lost 8 bases and the J gene lost 0 bases, with 13 bases spanning the gap. CDR1 is MNHEY and CDR2 is SVGAGI in the germline V gene. The CDR3 runs 14 residues. The CDR3 DNA is TGTGCCAGCGCGGGGTTTGGGGTGAACACTGAAGCTTTCTTT. Protein product: CASAGFGVNTEAFF.

V and J are TRBV21-1 and TRBJ1-4; the DNA was not compared with TRBD1, the D call given in the table. TRBV21-1 is a pseudogene locus. The CDR3 totals 17 residues. The CDR3 nucleotides are TGTGCCAGCAGCAAAAAGGGGTCAACAACAACTAATGAAAAACTGTTTTTT. This sequence encodes CASSKKGSTTTNEKLFF.

This clone was counted between two and nine times. This chain connects TRBV18 to TRBJ1-1; TRBD1 is a possible D gene (5 bases). This CDR3 comprises 14 residues. Looked up from germline, CDR1 is KGHSH and CDR2 is LQKENI. Trimming left V 1 base short and J 1 base short, with 7 bases between. The CDR3 spells CASSPQTGNTEAFF. The CDR3 region has the DNA TGTGCCAGCTCACCACAAACAGGGAACACTGAAGCTTTCTTT.